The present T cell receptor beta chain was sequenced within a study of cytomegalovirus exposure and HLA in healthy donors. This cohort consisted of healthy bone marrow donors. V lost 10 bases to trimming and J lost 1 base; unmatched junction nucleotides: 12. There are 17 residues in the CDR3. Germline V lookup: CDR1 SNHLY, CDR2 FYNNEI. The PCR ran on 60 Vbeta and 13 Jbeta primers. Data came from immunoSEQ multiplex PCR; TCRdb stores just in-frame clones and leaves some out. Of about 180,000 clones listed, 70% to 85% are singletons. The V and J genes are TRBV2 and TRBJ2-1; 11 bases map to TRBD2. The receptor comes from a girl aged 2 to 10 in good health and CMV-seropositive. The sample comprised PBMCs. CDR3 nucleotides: TGTGCCACCGCGACTAGCGGGATCCCCCAATCCTACAATGAGCAGTTCTTC. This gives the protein CATATSGIPQSYNEQFF. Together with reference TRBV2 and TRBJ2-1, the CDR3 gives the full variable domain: EPEVTQTPSHQVTQMGQEVILRCVPISNHLYFYWYRQILGQKVEFLVSFYNNEISEKSEIFDDQFSVERPDGSNFTLKIRSTKLEDSAMYFCATATSGIPQSYNEQFFGPGTRLTVL.